Included here is one TCR beta chain sequence, with context. The CDR3 consists of 17 residues. Unmatched junction bases numbered 3, after V lost 5 bases and J lost 0 bases. Germline V lookup: CDR1 SGHDN, CDR2 FVKESK. This sample stems from a study of T cells after yellow fever vaccination. Using its own MiXCR run on the 5' RACE reads, TCRdb lists one record per CDR3 protein. The sample comprises roughly 350,000 distinct CDR3 sequences, approximately 4% of which are singletons, and approximately 25% rests with the top ten. The chain recombines TRBV14 with TRBJ2-1, with 14 bases aligning to TRBD2. This clonotype was obtained from a man aged 18 to 29 who received the YFV17D yellow fever vaccine. The source was PBMCs, collected 5 days after the yellow fever booster vaccination. Here the CDR3 reads CASSGTSGGSSYNEQFF. The CDR3, as DNA: TGTGCCAGCAGCGGGACTAGCGGGGGAAGCTCCTACAATGAGCAGTTCTTC.